This T cell receptor beta chain was found in a study of Tregs in tolerant kidney transplant recipients. V gave up 4 bases and J gave up 0 bases, with 4 bases separating them. Germline V CDR1 and CDR2: SQVTM, ANQGSEA. CDR3 length: 11 residues. About this clone itself: Its antigen remains unknown.

The assay was immunoSEQ multiplex PCR, and TCRdb's table has in-frame clones only and misses some. The data show tens of thousands of clones, around 95% seen once. This sequence was found in a human donor in good health. Sequencing was performed on Tregs from blood cultured with allogeneic cells. V and J are TRBV29-1 and TRBJ2-7; D is unclear. The CDR3: CSVGSSYEQYF. CDR3 DNA: TGCAGCGTTGGAAGCTCCTACGAGCAGTACTTC.